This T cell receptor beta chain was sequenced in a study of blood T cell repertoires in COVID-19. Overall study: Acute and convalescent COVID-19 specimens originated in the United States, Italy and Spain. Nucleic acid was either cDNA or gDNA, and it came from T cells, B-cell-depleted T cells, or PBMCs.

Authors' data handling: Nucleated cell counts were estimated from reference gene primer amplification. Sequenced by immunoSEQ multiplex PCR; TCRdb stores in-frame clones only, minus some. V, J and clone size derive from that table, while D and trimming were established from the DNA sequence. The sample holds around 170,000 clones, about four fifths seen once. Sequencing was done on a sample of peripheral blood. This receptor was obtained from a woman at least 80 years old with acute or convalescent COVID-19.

CDR3 bases: TGCGCCAGCAGCTTCGGTATGAACACTGAAGCTTTCTTT. Its translation is CASSFGMNTEAFF. The rearrangement links TRBV5-1 to TRBJ1-1; D call uncertain. The CDR3 runs to 13 residues. Germline V gene data show CDR1 as SGHRS and CDR2 as YFSETQ. V was shortened by 2 bases and J by 0 bases, with 5 bases between the two germline ends.